The 29 T cell receptor beta chains below all came from one sample that was sequenced in a study of T cell responses to AZD1222 COVID-19 vaccine. TCRdb's table, derived via immunoSEQ multiplex PCR, lists solely in-frame clones and lacks some. This table has about 100,000 clones, over 75% appearing once. Material: peripheral blood, obtained on day 0 of AZD1222 vaccination. All receptors derive from an adult in good health.

The V and J genes are TRBV7-3 and TRBJ2-3, with D perhaps matching TRBD2 (6 bases). Trimming shortened V by 5 bases and J by 6 bases, and 18 bases separated the two germline ends. CDR3 length equals 15 residues. Germline CDR1 is SGHTA and CDR2 is FQGTGA. CDR3 loop: CASSTGTGYGDTQYF. DNA of the CDR3: TGTGCCAGCAGCACGGGGACTGGGTACGGGGATACGCAGTATTTT.

The chain couples TRBV6-4 to TRBJ1-2; 7 bases align to TRBD1. The germline V gene encodes CDR1 MRHNA and CDR2 SNTAGT. CDR3 length equals 14 residues. Germline trimming cut 0 bases from V and 10 bases from J; bases unmatched to any gene: 8. CDR3 sequence (DNA): TGTGCCAGCAGTGACTCGAACCACAGGGGTTCCTACACCTTC. This encodes CASSDSNHRGSYTF.

The chain has TRBV7-2 and TRBJ2-7, with D possibly being TRBD1 (5 bases). Germline CDR1 SGHTA, CDR2 FQGNSA. V lost 6 bases, J lost 4 bases, and 13 bases lay in between. The CDR3 extends over 13 amino acids. CDR3 residues: CASSPNRLYEQYF. The CDR3 DNA reads TGTGCCAGCAGTCCTAACAGGTTATACGAGCAGTACTTC.

V is TRBV20-1 and J is TRBJ2-1, with 7 bases identical to TRBD2. Germline CDR1 DFQATT, CDR2 SNEGSKA (reference sequence). The CDR3 runs to 13 residues. After removal of 3 bases from V and 9 bases from J, the junction contained 8 bases not matched to a gene. The CDR3 here is CSASKIASGEQFF. CDR3 sequence (DNA): TGCAGTGCTAGTAAAATAGCTAGCGGTGAGCAGTTCTTC.

The V and J genes are TRBV18 and TRBJ2-2; D ambiguous. CDR1 is KGHSH, CDR2 LQKENI, per germline. This CDR3 region has 12 residues. The V end was cut by 1 base, the J end by 6 bases, with 3 bases between. The CDR3 reads CASSPLAGELFF. As DNA, the CDR3 is TGTGCCAGCTCACCACTTGCCGGGGAGCTGTTTTTT.

The chain joins TRBV20-1 to TRBJ2-1; 14 nucleotides line up with TRBD2. V lost 3 bases, J lost 6 bases, and 10 bases stayed unmatched. The CDR3 runs to 17 residues. The V gene's germline CDR1 is DFQATT and CDR2 SNEGSKA (reference sequence). The CDR3 here is CSASFPGLAGAGNEQFF. CDR3 sequence (DNA): TGCAGTGCTAGTTTCCCGGGACTAGCGGGAGCGGGCAATGAGCAGTTCTTC.

This clone has a single count. The V call is TRBV12-5, the J call TRBJ2-3; no clear D. CDR3 size: 13 residues. The V end lost 1 base, the J end lost 4 bases, and 6 bases lay between the germline ends. Germline V gene sequence: CDR1 LGHNT, CDR2 FRNRAP. The CDR3 here is CASGLGESDTQYF. CDR3 DNA sequence: TGTGCTAGTGGTTTGGGGGAATCAGATACGCAGTATTTT.

This clone was counted once. The chain uses TRBV15 and TRBJ2-7, with D possibly called TRBD1 or TRBD2 (5 bases each). V was trimmed by 1 base and J by 3 bases, leaving 16 bases between them. This CDR3 spans 16 amino acids. Germline V gene lookup returns CDR1 LNHNV and CDR2 YYDKDF (reference sequence). This chain's CDR3 is CATSRGGLTRGYEQYF. CDR3 DNA sequence: TGTGCCACCAGCAGAGGTGGCCTTACTAGGGGCTACGAGCAGTACTTC.

V and J are TRBV7-2 and TRBJ2-5; the match to TRBD2 covers 8 bases. The V segment lost 3 bases and the J segment 3 bases; nucleotides outside the gene matches: 0. Germline CDR1 SGHTA, CDR2 FQGNSA. CDR3 length: 13 amino acids. This CDR3 is CASSFGGEETQYF. CDR3 nucleotides: TGTGCCAGCAGCTTCGGGGGGGAAGAGACCCAGTACTTC.

V gene TRBV19 combines with J gene TRBJ1-6; 7 bases map to TRBD1. Germline CDR1 is LNHDA and CDR2 is SQIVND (reference sequence). This CDR3 region has 13 residues. Losses at the gene ends were 3 bases for V and 10 bases for J; bases not matched to a gene: 3. The CDR3: CASSIDRDSPLHF. As DNA, the CDR3 is TGTGCCAGTAGTATTGACAGGGACTCACCCCTCCACTTT. The full variable domain, rest sourced from reference TRBV19 and TRBJ1-6, is DGGITQSPKYLFRKEGQNVTLSCEQNLNHDAMYWYRQDPGQGLRLIYYSQIVNDFQKGDIAEGYSVSREKKESFPLTVTSAQKNPTAFYLCASSIDRDSPLHFGNGTRLTVT.

This clone is termed medium-sized. The V gene is TRBV3-1 (or the pseudogene TRBV3-2), the J gene TRBJ1-1; D uncertain. CDR1 is LGHDT, CDR2 YNNKEL, per germline (reference sequence). CDR3 size: 14 residues. Trimming shortened V by 1 base and J by 4 bases, and 10 bases separated the two germline ends. The CDR3 region is CASSQATATTEAFF. The CDR3, as DNA: TGTGCCAGCAGCCAAGCCACAGCGACCACTGAAGCTTTCTTT.

The genes are TRBV7-8 and TRBJ1-5, with 10 bases aligning to TRBD1. The CDR3 runs to 15 residues. V was clipped by 1 base and J by 6 bases; unmatched bases: 3. CDR1 and CDR2 (germline): SGHVS, FQNEAQ. Here the CDR3 reads CASSLEGQGLQPQHF. The CDR3 bases are TGTGCCAGCAGCTTAGAGGGACAGGGGCTTCAGCCCCAGCATTTT.

The chain links TRBV5-1 to TRBJ1-5, with a possible D match to TRBD1 (6 bases). Germline assignment: CDR1 SGHRS and CDR2 YFSETQ. Trimming removed 2 bases from V and 6 bases from J, with 12 bases in between. The CDR3 sequence is 14 residues long. The CDR3 coding sequence is TGCGCCAGCAGCTTAGGGATAGGGGGTCAGCCCCAGCATTTT. This gives the protein CASSLGIGGQPQHF.

The rearrangement uses TRBV7-6 and TRBJ2-5; D ambiguous. CDR1 is SGHVS and CDR2 is FNYEAQ in the germline V gene. The CDR3 covers 11 residues. V was trimmed by 5 bases and J by 3 bases, leaving 4 bases between them. CDR3 loop: CASSPKETQYF. CDR3 nucleotides: TGTGCCAGCAGCCCTAAAGAGACCCAGTACTTC.

The chain links TRBV7-9 to TRBJ2-2; D is ambiguous. Germline CDR1 is SEHNR and CDR2 is FQNEAQ (reference sequence). Trimming removed 5 bases at V and 1 base at J, with 8 bases between. The CDR3 covers 14 residues. CDR3 DNA sequence: TGTGCCAGCAGCGCCCGGGTGAACACCGGGGAGCTGTTTTTT. Translation: CASSARVNTGELFF.

The rearrangement uses TRBV5-1 and TRBJ1-1; the D is unclear. The CDR3 loop spans 13 amino acids. The germline V and J ends were trimmed by 5 bases and 0 bases, with 8 bases remaining between them. CDR1 and CDR2 (germline): SGHRS, YFSETQ. The DNA for the CDR3 is TGCGCCAGCAGGCATAATATGAACACTGAAGCTTTCTTT. Its protein product is CASRHNMNTEAFF.

The V and J genes are TRBV2 and TRBJ2-3; 10 nucleotides match TRBD1. The germline V gene encodes CDR1 SNHLY and CDR2 FYNNEI. The length of the CDR3 is 19 residues. V gave up 4 bases and J gave up 0 bases; unmatched junction bases: 13. This chain's CDR3 is CASSVFTGQGTPSTDTQYF. The CDR3 DNA is TGTGCCAGCAGTGTTTTTACGGGACAGGGGACCCCTAGCACAGATACGCAGTATTTT.

The chain recombines TRBV28 with TRBJ2-5; 9 bases are shared with TRBD2. Germline CDR1 is MDHEN and CDR2 is SYDVKM. The CDR3 totals 16 residues. V lost 2 bases and J lost 2; bases outside the gene matches: 6. CDR3 amino acids: CASSLLGTSRQETQYF. CDR3 bases: TGTGCCAGCAGTTTACTTGGGACTAGCCGACAAGAGACCCAGTACTTC.

J is TRBJ1-1 and V is TRBV5-8, with 7 bases matching TRBD1. J was trimmed by 1 base and V by 4 bases; bases with no gene match: 7. The V gene's germline CDR1 is SGHTS and CDR2 YDEGEE. This CDR3 spans 15 amino acids. CDR3 bases: TGTGCCAGCAGCCCGGGGACAGACCCGAACACTGAAGCTTTCTTT. This gives the protein CASSPGTDPNTEAFF.

The chain recombines TRBV7-9 with TRBJ2-1; no clear D. With 2 bases removed from V and 13 bases from J, the gap between germline ends came to 9 bases. Germline V CDR1 and CDR2: SEHNR, FQNEAQ (reference sequence). The CDR3 length is 11 residues. Here the CDR3 DNA reads TGTGCCAGCAGCTTATACGACGAACAGTTCTTC. Protein: CASSLYDEQFF. The variable domain in full, completed from reference TRBV7-9 and TRBJ2-1, reads DTGVSQNPRHKITKRGQNVTFRCDPISEHNRLYWYRQTLGQGPEFLTYFQNEAQLEKSRLLSDRFSAERPKGSFSTLEIQRTEQGDSAMYLCASSLYDEQFFGPGTRLTVL.

The gene calls are TRBV19 and TRBJ1-4; no clear D gene. CDR3 length equals 16 residues. Germline lookup yields CDR1 LNHDA and CDR2 SQIVND (reference sequence). The germline V and J ends were trimmed by 5 bases and 7 bases, with 20 bases remaining between them. CDR3 region: CASSEWQVIRGEKLFF. CDR3 DNA: TGTGCCAGTAGTGAGTGGCAGGTCATCAGAGGTGAAAAACTGTTTTTT.

This clone was recorded a few times. V gene TRBV5-4 combines with J gene TRBJ2-1; TRBD1 matches at 7 bases. V shed 3 bases, J shed 4 bases, and the junction held 7 bases outside the gene matches. This CDR3 contains 15 residues. CDR1 and CDR2 (germline): SGHNT, YYREEE (reference sequence). CDR3 sequence reads: CASSSVGQEYNEQFF. Here the CDR3 DNA reads TGTGCCAGCAGCTCGGTAGGACAGGAATACAATGAGCAGTTCTTC.

CDR3 residues: CASSPLEGVGEKLFF. The CDR3 nucleotides are TGCGCCAGCAGCCCCCTAGAGGGGGTGGGTGAAAAACTGTTTTTT. The chain is built from TRBV5-1 and TRBJ1-4, with D possibly TRBD1 on 6 matching bases. The CDR3 covers 15 residues. Germline CDR1 reads SGHRS; CDR2 reads YFSETQ. V shed 4 bases and J shed 7 bases, with 17 bases lying between them.

Only one count was recorded for this clone. The rearrangement joins TRBV28 to TRBJ2-7; possible D gene TRBD1, 5 bases. The length of the CDR3 is 14 residues. The germline V gene encodes CDR1 MDHEN and CDR2 SYDVKM. V lost 2 bases and J 0 bases, leaving 8 bases between the germline ends. CDR3 sequence (DNA): TGTGCCAGCAGTTTAAATCAGGGCTCCTACGAGCAGTACTTC. It is translated as CASSLNQGSYEQYF.

The rearrangement uses TRBV7-2 and TRBJ2-7; no definite D call. The germline V gene encodes CDR1 SGHTA and CDR2 FQGNSA. This CDR3 region has 14 residues. The V gene lost 3 bases and the J gene lost 1 base, with 10 bases spanning the gap. The CDR3 coding sequence is TGTGCCAGCAGCTTGTCCTCGTTTTCCTACGAGCAGTACTTC. Amino acids: CASSLSSFSYEQYF.

This clone has a single count. This chain connects TRBV6-2 or TRBV6-3 to TRBJ1-5, with D tentatively TRBD1 (5 bases). The germline V gene encodes CDR1 MNHEY and CDR2 SVGEGT. The CDR3 runs 14 residues. Trimming removed 2 bases at V and 7 bases at J, with 12 bases between. The CDR3 DNA reads as TGTGCCAGCAGTTACCGCCGACGGGGGCAGCCCCAGCATTTT. Translated, it gives CASSYRRRGQPQHF.

The chain links TRBV18 to TRBJ2-3; no firm D call. This CDR3 region has 14 residues. V dropped 4 bases and J dropped 0 bases, with 8 bases sitting between them. Germline CDR1 reads KGHSH; CDR2 reads LQKENI. The CDR3 DNA sequence: TGTGCCAGCTCACGTTTAACCAGCACAGATACGCAGTATTTT. Its protein is CASSRLTSTDTQYF.

The chain has TRBV4-1 and TRBJ1-4; D is unresolved. Deletions cut 2 bases from V and 4 bases from J, with 8 bases between. CDR3 size: 14 residues. Looked up from germline, CDR1 is MGHRA and CDR2 is YSYEKL. The CDR3 here is CASSQPGLNEKLFF. CDR3 DNA: TGCGCCAGCAGCCAACCGGGCCTTAATGAAAAACTGTTTTTT.

The chain links TRBV7-8 to TRBJ2-3; 7 bases line up with TRBD1. The CDR3 consists of 16 residues. Germline assignment: CDR1 SGHVS and CDR2 FQNEAQ. V lost 5 bases to trimming and J lost 4 bases; unmatched junction nucleotides: 12. As DNA, the CDR3 is TGTGCCAGCAGCCGAAGGGGGCTAGGGGCCGCAGATACGCAGTATTTT. Translating it yields CASSRRGLGAADTQYF. The full variable domain, rest sourced from reference TRBV7-8 and TRBJ2-3, is GAGVSQSPRYKVAKRGQDVALRCDPISGHVSLFWYQQALGQGPEFLTYFQNEAQLDKSGLPSDRFFAERPEGSVSTLKIQRTQQEDSAVYLCASSRRGLGAADTQYFGPGTRLTVL.